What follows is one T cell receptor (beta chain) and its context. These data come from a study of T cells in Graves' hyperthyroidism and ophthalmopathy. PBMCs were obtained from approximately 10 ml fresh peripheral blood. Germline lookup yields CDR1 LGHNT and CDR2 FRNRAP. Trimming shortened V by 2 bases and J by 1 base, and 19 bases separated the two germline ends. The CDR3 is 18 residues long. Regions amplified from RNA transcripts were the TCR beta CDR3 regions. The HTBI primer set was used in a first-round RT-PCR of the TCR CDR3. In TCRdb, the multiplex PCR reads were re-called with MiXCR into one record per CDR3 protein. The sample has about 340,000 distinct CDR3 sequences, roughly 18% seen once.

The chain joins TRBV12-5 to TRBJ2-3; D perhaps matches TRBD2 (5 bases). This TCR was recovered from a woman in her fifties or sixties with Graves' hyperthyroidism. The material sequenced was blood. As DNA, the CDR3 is TGTGCTAGTGGTTTGTACGGACTGAGTAGCCGTCGCACAGATACGCAGTATTTT. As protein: CASGLYGLSSRRTDTQYF.